The subject of this entry is one T cell receptor (beta chain). Its target is not known. The CDR3 consists of 14 residues. Germline V gene lookup returns CDR1 SGHNT and CDR2 YENEEA. Trimming left V 5 bases short and J 1 base short, with 8 bases between. Sequencing was performed with immunoSEQ multiplex PCR; in TCRdb, only in-frame clones are kept and a portion is missing. The sample gives 200,000 to 250,000 clones, approximately 90% of which show up once; over 8.5% is in the top ten. The source of the sample is a study of Ad26.COV2.S vaccination and SARS-CoV-2 variants. Study at large: Enrollment placed the donor in the COV1001 Ad26.COV2.S trial arm. Ad26.COV2.S was injected intramuscularly once or twice, 56 days apart.

The treatment: some 20 received Ad26.COV2.S at low or high dose, single or two shots; 5 received placebo; per-sample allocation not given. Samples analyzed were those drawn on day 63 after the first vaccine or placebo injection. Study findings and constraints: Post-vaccination breadth of spike-specific CD8+ and CD4+ T cell responses was reportedly substantial. Vaccine recipients posted higher spike-specific TCR breadth than their placebo counterparts.

This chain links TRBV11-3 with TRBJ2-2; a possible D gene is TRBD1 (6 bases). The TCR sequence derives from a person between 18 and 65 years old who received the Ad26.COV2.S COVID-19 vaccine or a placebo. The source was peripheral blood, collected in a trial of Ad26.COV2.S vaccine versus placebo. For the CDR3, the DNA is TGTGCCAGCAGCCGGGGACAGAACACCGGGGAGCTGTTTTTT. Its translation is CASSRGQNTGELFF.